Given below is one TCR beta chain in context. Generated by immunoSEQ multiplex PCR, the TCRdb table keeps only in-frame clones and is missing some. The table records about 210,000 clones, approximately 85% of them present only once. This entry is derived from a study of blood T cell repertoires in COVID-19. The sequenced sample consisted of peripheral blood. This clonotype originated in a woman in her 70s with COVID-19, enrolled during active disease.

The CDR3, as DNA: TGTGCCACAGCAAAAGGACAGATGAACACTGAAGCTTTCTTT. As protein: CATAKGQMNTEAFF. This chain joins TRBV6-6 and TRBJ1-1; weak D call: TRBD1 (6 bases). The germline V gene has CDR1 MNHNY and CDR2 SVGAGI (reference sequence). The V and J ends lost 10 bases and 0 bases respectively, with 15 bases between them. The CDR3 has 14 amino acids.